This section outlines one T cell receptor beta chain sequence together with its context. V was trimmed by 5 bases and J by 3 bases, leaving 4 bases between them. CDR1 is KGHDR and CDR2 is SFDVKD in the germline V gene. The CDR3 totals 12 residues. In the original analysis: Reference gene primer amplification gave nucleated cell count estimates. Produced via immunoSEQ multiplex PCR; TCRdb's table is partial and in-frame only. That table gives V, J and clone size, and the DNA gave D and trimming. The sample has approximately 190,000 clones; about four fifths are singletons. The data were taken from a study of blood T cell repertoires in COVID-19.

V usage is TRBV24-1 and J usage is TRBJ1-5; D not certain. The material sequenced was peripheral blood. The sequence was obtained from a man between 60 and 70 years old with acute or convalescent COVID-19. CDR3 nucleotide sequence: TGTGCCACCAGTGCGGTCAATCAGCCCCAGCATTTT. Residues: CATSAVNQPQHF.